The TCR beta chain under discussion was sequenced for a study of patients and donors after allogeneic stem cell transplantation (dated by TCRdb to 2018 to 2021). Library creation used RT-PCR. TCRdb shows the sequencer as NextSeq 550. The public reads were quality trimmed at Q25 with fastp and then assembled into clones with MiXCR by TCRdb, keeping productive beta chains. Identical CDR3 proteins give one entry, which carries the most common genes and DNA. This sample has 9,000 to 15,000 distinct CDR3 sequences in its table, and approximately 25% of those were observed once. Approximately 55% of the sample is in the top ten clones. CDR1 and CDR2 were assigned from the germline V gene (reference sequence) as LNHDA and SQIVND. Trimming takes 4 bases from V and 4 bases from J, and the germline ends sit 16 bases apart. From the cysteine up to the phenylalanine, the CDR3 has a length of 15 residues. Only the CDR3 DNA stays, 45 bases, in frame from base 1.

This clonotype showed up just a few times. The antigen this receptor binds is unknown. No quality values exist for individual bases; no much larger clone is one base distant. This TCR came from a human donor who was either an allogeneic HSCT recipient or a stem cell or donor lymphocyte infusion donor (not recorded which). It is not recorded whose cells these are; they may come from a transplant donor. The sequenced sample consisted of blood, either unsorted or a sorted T cell fraction (not recorded which). Recombination linked TRBV19 to TRBJ1-2, with an unclear D gene assignment. The DNA sequence is TGTGCCAGTAGTACCCCTATCTTCAGCGTCTATGGCTACACCTTC. The encoded protein is CASSTPIFSVYGYTF.